The 21 T cell receptor beta chains given below trace back to one sample, sequenced in a study of cytomegalovirus exposure and HLA in healthy donors. Primers: 60 Vbeta forward and 13 Jbeta reverse. TCRdb keeps only in-frame clones here, not all; method: immunoSEQ multiplex PCR. With 60,000 to 100,000 clones in the sample, the ten largest clones hold about 4.6%. The sequenced material came from PBMCs. The receptors were gathered from a man younger than 45 in good health and CMV-seronegative.

The chain has TRBV2 and TRBJ2-2; TRBD1 might be the D (5 bases). V lost 6 bases to trimming and J lost 3 bases, with 8 bases between them. CDR1 is SNHLY, CDR2 FYNNEI, per germline. This CDR3 has 13 residues. Here the CDR3 DNA reads TGTGCCAGCAGCTGGGGCGACACCGGGGAGCTGTTTTTT. Translation: CASSWGDTGELFF. The full variable domain, its missing parts supplied by reference TRBV2 and TRBJ2-2, is EPEVTQTPSHQVTQMGQEVILRCVPISNHLYFYWYRQILGQKVEFLVSFYNNEISEKSEIFDDQFSVERPDGSNFTLKIRSTKLEDSAMYFCASSWGDTGELFFGEGSRLTVL.

This rearrangement joins TRBV5-1 to TRBJ2-1; weak D call: TRBD2 (5 bases). Germline CDR1 reads SGHRS; CDR2 reads YFSETQ. The CDR3 is 15 residues long. V lost 0 bases and J 5 bases, leaving 12 bases between the germline ends. The CDR3 region is CASSLEGAVNNEQFF. The CDR3 bases are TGCGCCAGCAGCTTGGAGGGAGCGGTTAACAATGAGCAGTTCTTC.

The chain links TRBV5-6 to TRBJ2-7; a weak D match, TRBD2 (6 bases). CDR1 is SGHDT, CDR2 YYEEEE, per germline. V shed 4 bases and J shed 4 bases, with 15 bases lying between them. The CDR3 spans 14 residues. In DNA, the CDR3 is TGTGCCAGCAGCACGGGACTGGTTGTTTACGAGCAGTACTTC. Protein: CASSTGLVVYEQYF.

This chain connects TRBV27 to TRBJ2-1; D call uncertain. The germline V gene encodes CDR1 MNHEY and CDR2 SMNVEV (reference sequence). Between the trimmed V and J ends, which lost 3 bases and 7 bases, there was a span of 13 bases. This CDR3 is 14 amino acids long. CDR3: CASSFGPRVNEQFF. The CDR3 nucleotides read TGTGCCAGCAGTTTTGGCCCCCGTGTGAATGAGCAGTTCTTC.

The gene calls are TRBV29-1 and TRBJ1-1, with D possibly being TRBD1 (6 bases). The V end was cut by 6 bases, the J end by 0 bases, with 11 bases between. The CDR3 totals 13 residues. Germline values: CDR1 SQVTM, CDR2 ANQGSEA. CDR3 sequence reads: CSVGQTMNTEAFF. The CDR3, as DNA: TGCAGCGTCGGACAGACCATGAACACTGAAGCTTTCTTT.

This chain joins TRBV4-3 and TRBJ1-1; TRBD1 matches 8 bases. V shed 1 base, J shed 4 bases, and the junction held 2 bases outside the gene matches. The CDR3 consists of 14 residues. Germline CDR1 LGHNA, CDR2 YSLEER. As DNA, the CDR3 is TGCGCCAGCAGCCAAGGACAGGGGCTCACTGAAGCTTTCTTT. Encoded protein: CASSQGQGLTEAFF.

This chain joins TRBV5-1 and TRBJ2-3; 11 bases align to TRBD2. This CDR3 spans 15 amino acids. From germline, CDR1 is SGHRS and CDR2 YFSETQ. J lost 0 bases, V lost 5 bases, and 2 bases had no gene match. CDR3 DNA sequence: TGCGCCAGCAGGACTAGCGGGGCGAGCACAGATACGCAGTATTTT. Its protein is CASRTSGASTDTQYF.

The rearrangement uses TRBV2 and TRBJ1-2; D gene unclear. The CDR3 contains 13 residues. V lost 0 bases to trimming and J lost 4 bases, with 6 bases between them. Germline-derived CDR1 and CDR2 are SNHLY and FYNNEI. CDR3 sequence: CASSEAWPYGYTF. DNA of the CDR3: TGTGCCAGCAGTGAAGCTTGGCCCTATGGCTACACCTTC.

V usage is TRBV9 and J usage is TRBJ1-1, with D possibly being TRBD1 (6 bases). CDR3 length: 14 amino acids. The germline gives CDR1 SGDLS, CDR2 YYNGEE. V was pared by 5 bases and J by 4 bases, with 15 bases between. CDR3 in DNA: TGTGCCAGCAGTCTCAGGGGAGTGGGCACTGAAGCTTTCTTT. Translation gives CASSLRGVGTEAFF.

This sequence joins TRBV6-5 and TRBJ1-5; weak D call: TRBD1 (6 bases). V was shortened by 5 bases and J by 5 bases, with 13 bases between the two germline ends. The CDR3 runs 14 residues. CDR1 and CDR2 (germline): MNHEY, SVGAGI. This chain's CDR3 is CASSGPDRDQPQHF. In DNA, the CDR3 is TGTGCCAGCAGTGGACCGGACAGAGATCAGCCCCAGCATTTT.

V is TRBV30 and J is TRBJ2-7; TRBD2 matches 9 bases. The germline V gene encodes CDR1 GTSNPN and CDR2 SVGIG (reference sequence). The CDR3 contains 15 residues. The V and J ends lost 4 bases and 5 bases, in that order; junction bases with no gene match: 12. The CDR3 sequence: CAWTLAGGPGDEQYF. The CDR3 region has the DNA TGTGCCTGGACTCTGGCGGGAGGGCCAGGGGACGAGCAGTACTTC.

This sequence joins TRBV27 and TRBJ2-1, with 12 nucleotides matching TRBD2. The J segment lost 4 bases and the V segment lost 5 bases, leaving 9 bases of the junction unmatched. The length of the CDR3 is 17 residues. Germline V gene data show CDR1 as MNHEY and CDR2 as SMNVEV (reference sequence). CDR3 amino acids: CASSILLAGGPYNEQFF. The CDR3 DNA sequence: TGTGCCAGCAGTATCTTACTAGCGGGAGGCCCTTACAATGAGCAGTTCTTC.

V usage is TRBV5-6 and J usage is TRBJ1-2, with D uncertain. V shed 0 bases and J shed 4 bases, with 13 bases lying between them. Germline values: CDR1 SGHDT, CDR2 YYEEEE. This CDR3 spans 15 amino acids. DNA of the CDR3: TGTGCCAGCAGCTTGGGAGCGGGCTACACCTATGGCTACACCTTC. Encoded protein: CASSLGAGYTYGYTF.

The V gene is TRBV10-3, the J gene TRBJ2-3; D is perhaps TRBD1 (6 bases). The CDR3 sequence is 15 residues long. Per germline, CDR1 ENHRY and CDR2 SYGVKD. The V gene lost 4 bases and the J gene lost 1 base, with 12 bases spanning the gap. CDR3 nucleotides: TGTGCCATCAGTGTGGGACATCCCCGCACAGATACGCAGTATTTT. It yields the protein CAISVGHPRTDTQYF.

The chain has TRBV7-6 and TRBJ1-1; D gene ambiguous. CDR3 length equals 12 residues. With 8 bases removed from V and 0 bases from J, the gap between germline ends came to 7 bases. The germline CDR1 and CDR2 sequences are SGHVS and FNYEAQ. CDR3 amino acids: CASGNLNTEAFF. CDR3 sequence (DNA): TGTGCCAGCGGCAATTTGAACACTGAAGCTTTCTTT.

This rearrangement joins TRBV7-2 to TRBJ2-1; 9 positions match TRBD2. J gave up 9 bases and V 2 bases, and 5 bases lay outside the gene matches. CDR1 and CDR2 (germline): SGHTA, FQGNSA. The CDR3 loop spans 14 amino acids. The chain's CDR3 is CASSLISGGAEQFF. CDR3 sequence (DNA): TGTGCCAGCAGCTTAATTAGCGGGGGCGCTGAGCAGTTCTTC. Full variable domain (outside the CDR3, taken from reference TRBV7-2 and TRBJ2-1): GAGVSQSPSNKVTEKGKDVELRCDPISGHTALYWYRQSLGQGLEFLIYFQGNSAPDKSGLPSDRFSAERTGGSVSTLTIQRTQQEDSAVYLCASSLISGGAEQFFGPGTRLTVL.

V gene TRBV18 combines with J gene TRBJ2-6, with a tentative D call TRBD1 (5 bases). V was clipped by 2 bases and J by 0 bases, with 11 bases between them. The CDR3 runs to 17 residues. CDR1 and CDR2 from the germline V gene are KGHSH and LQKENI. For the CDR3, the DNA is TGTGCCAGCTCACCAGCGACAGCTGGCTCTGGGGCCAACGTCCTGACTTTC. Protein sequence: CASSPATAGSGANVLTF.

The chain joins TRBV2 to TRBJ1-4; D is ambiguous. This CDR3 has 13 amino acids. The germline V gene has CDR1 SNHLY and CDR2 FYNNEI. The V end lost 6 bases, the J end lost 7 bases, and 12 bases lay between the germline ends. This CDR3 reads CASSKGVGEKLFF. In nucleotides, the CDR3 is TGTGCCAGCAGCAAGGGAGTTGGTGAAAAACTGTTTTTT.

CDR3 sequence: CASSRDMNTEAFF. CDR3 sequence (DNA): TGCGCCAGCAGTAGGGACATGAACACTGAAGCTTTCTTT. V usage is TRBV5-1 and J usage is TRBJ1-1; D may be TRBD1 (6 bases). V was clipped by 5 bases and J by 0 bases, with 8 bases between them. Germline V gives CDR1 SGHRS, CDR2 YFSETQ. CDR3 length: 13 amino acids.

V is TRBV5-1 and J is TRBJ1-1, with D unresolved. Per germline, CDR1 SGHRS and CDR2 YFSETQ. The CDR3 extends over 14 amino acids. V lost 0 bases and J lost 1, with 7 bases in between. CDR3 sequence reads: CASSLEVANTEAFF. The CDR3 DNA sequence: TGCGCCAGCAGCTTGGAGGTAGCGAACACTGAAGCTTTCTTT.

The chain recombines TRBV6-1 with TRBJ1-2, with D tentatively TRBD1 (6 bases). Germline CDR1 and CDR2: MNHNS and SASEGT. V lost 6 bases and J lost 8, with 22 bases in between. The CDR3 contains 15 residues. The CDR3 region is CASSQNLDSPRGYTF. The CDR3, as DNA: TGTGCCAGCAGCCAAAACTTGGACAGTCCTCGCGGCTACACCTTC.